These T cell receptor beta chains were read from a single sample in a study of CXCR3-negative and CXCR3-positive naive CD8 T cells. Reanalyzing the 5' RACE reads, TCRdb keeps one entry per CDR3 protein, without DNA. Its clone listing holds 120,000 or so distinct CDR3 sequences. The specimen was naive CXCR3+ CD8+ T cells from blood. The receptors were gathered from a human donor in good health. Some clones in this sample may be carry-over from other donors' samples. Each CDR3 is given with its conserved first and last residue.

v_gene: TRBV7-9
j_gene: TRBJ2-3
CDR3aa: CASSSGLAGTTDTQYF

v_gene: TRBV4-3
j_gene: TRBJ2-7
CDR3aa: CASSQDSRGTSYEQYF

v_gene: TRBV11-2
j_gene: TRBJ2-1
CDR3aa: CASSSGAGDEQFF

v_gene: TRBV29-1
j_gene: TRBJ1-1
CDR3aa: CSVAGTAGRAFF

v_gene: TRBV28
j_gene: TRBJ1-5
CDR3aa: CASSWEGAGNQPQHF

v_gene: TRBV29-1
j_gene: TRBJ1-2
CDR3aa: CSVPTGNYGYTF

v_gene: TRBV28
j_gene: TRBJ2-3
CDR3aa: CASARLEDSDTQYF

v_gene: TRBV27
j_gene: TRBJ2-7
CDR3aa: CASARDTAYEQYF

v_gene: TRBV7-9
j_gene: TRBJ2-3
CDR3aa: CASSFGLAIDTQYF

v_gene: TRBV10-3
j_gene: TRBJ1-1
CDR3aa: CAISESDSTEAFF

v_gene: TRBV19
j_gene: TRBJ2-1
CDR3aa: CASSPSTVSQFF

v_gene: TRBV6-5
j_gene: TRBJ2-5
CDR3aa: CASSYGSGGGHETQYF

v_gene: TRBV24-1
j_gene: TRBJ2-2
CDR3aa: CATAENTGELFF

v_gene: TRBV24-1
j_gene: TRBJ1-1
CDR3aa: CATSDQHTLLRDGQLDFREF

v_gene: TRBV3-2
j_gene: TRBJ2-3
CDR3aa: CASSQADSSTDTQYF

v_gene: TRBV29-1
j_gene: TRBJ2-2
CDR3aa: CSVEGPTGGPGELFF

v_gene: TRBV20-1
j_gene: TRBJ2-2
CDR3aa: CSARDNNVEGNTGELFF

v_gene: TRBV28
j_gene: TRBJ2-7
CDR3aa: CASSPEQGSYEQYF

v_gene: TRBV19
j_gene: TRBJ2-4
CDR3aa: CAGSDENIQYF

v_gene: TRBV13
j_gene: TRBJ1-1
CDR3aa: CASSLDRDRNTEAFF

v_gene: TRBV2
j_gene: TRBJ1-5
CDR3aa: CASSEGTEGRQPQHF

v_gene: TRBV29-1
j_gene: TRBJ1-1
CDR3aa: CVFQGVGTEAFF

v_gene: TRBV20-1
j_gene: TRBJ2-2
CDR3aa: CSARGLDSGELFF

v_gene: TRBV9
j_gene: TRBJ2-1
CDR3aa: CASSVGGSSGEQFF

v_gene: TRBV7-9
j_gene: TRBJ1-2
CDR3aa: CASSTPQSSYGYTF

v_gene: TRBV6-4
j_gene: TRBJ2-1
CDR3aa: CASSDEKRSSYNEQFF

v_gene: TRBV7-9
j_gene: TRBJ1-2
CDR3aa: CASSRSGQTINYGYTF

v_gene: TRBV29-1
j_gene: TRBJ1-2
CDR3aa: CSVRGVYGYTF

v_gene: TRBV5-1
j_gene: TRBJ2-7
CDR3aa: CASRPSTGTSYEQYF

v_gene: TRBV6-4
j_gene: TRBJ2-2
CDR3aa: CASSEGTSTGELFF

v_gene: TRBV11-3
j_gene: TRBJ2-3
CDR3aa: CASSFGGDYKDTQYF

v_gene: TRBV27
j_gene: TRBJ1-1
CDR3aa: CASHSRGSNTEAFF

v_gene: TRBV9
j_gene: TRBJ2-2
CDR3aa: CASSSRTSGGNTGELFF

v_gene: TRBV28
j_gene: TRBJ2-6
CDR3aa: CASSSTLPPSGANVLTF

v_gene: TRBV12-3/TRBV12-4
j_gene: TRBJ2-1
CDR3aa: CASSSANEQFF

v_gene: TRBV28
j_gene: TRBJ2-3
CDR3aa: CASSLLAGGLTDTQYF

v_gene: TRBV23-1
j_gene: TRBJ2-7
CDR3aa: CASSSRIGPQQNSSYEQYF

v_gene: TRBV29-1
j_gene: TRBJ1-4
CDR3aa: CRDLREPNREKLFF

v_gene: TRBV29-1
j_gene: TRBJ1-2
CDR3aa: CSVEDGEPYGYTF

v_gene: TRBV19
j_gene: TRBJ1-5
CDR3aa: CASSIEGGYQPQHF

v_gene: TRBV12-3/TRBV12-4
j_gene: TRBJ1-1
CDR3aa: CASSLGGAKDTEAFF

v_gene: TRBV10-3
j_gene: TRBJ2-3
CDR3aa: CATQRPGELTDTQYF